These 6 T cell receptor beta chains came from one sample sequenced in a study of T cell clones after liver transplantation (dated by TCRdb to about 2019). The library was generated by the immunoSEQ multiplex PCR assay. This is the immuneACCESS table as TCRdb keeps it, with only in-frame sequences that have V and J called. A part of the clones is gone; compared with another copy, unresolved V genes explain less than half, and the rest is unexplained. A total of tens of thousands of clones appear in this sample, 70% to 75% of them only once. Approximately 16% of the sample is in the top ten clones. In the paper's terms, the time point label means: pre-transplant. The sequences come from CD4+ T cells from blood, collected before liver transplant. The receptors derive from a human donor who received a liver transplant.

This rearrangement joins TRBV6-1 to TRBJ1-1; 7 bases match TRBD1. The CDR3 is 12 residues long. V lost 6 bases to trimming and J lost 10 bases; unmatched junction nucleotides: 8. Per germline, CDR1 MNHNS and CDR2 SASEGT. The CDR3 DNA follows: TGTGCCAGCAGGACAGGGTCTCCGACAGCTTTCTTT. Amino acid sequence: CASRTGSPTAFF.

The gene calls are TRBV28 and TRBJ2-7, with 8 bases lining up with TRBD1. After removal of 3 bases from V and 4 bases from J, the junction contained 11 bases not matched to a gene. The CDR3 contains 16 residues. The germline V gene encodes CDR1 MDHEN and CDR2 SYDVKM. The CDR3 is CASSFPRTGMVYEQYF. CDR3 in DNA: TGTGCCAGCAGTTTTCCCCGGACAGGGATGGTTTACGAGCAGTACTTC.

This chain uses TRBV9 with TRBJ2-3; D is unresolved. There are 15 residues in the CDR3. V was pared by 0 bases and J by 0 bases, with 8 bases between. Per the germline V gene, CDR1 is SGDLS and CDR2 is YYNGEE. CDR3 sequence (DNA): TGTGCCAGCAGCGTAGGGGTCGGGAGCACAGATACGCAGTATTTT. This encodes CASSVGVGSTDTQYF.

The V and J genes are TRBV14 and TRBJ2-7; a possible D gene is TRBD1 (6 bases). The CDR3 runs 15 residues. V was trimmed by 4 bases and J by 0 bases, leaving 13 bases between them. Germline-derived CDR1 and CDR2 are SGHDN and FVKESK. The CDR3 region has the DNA TGTGCCAGCAGCCCCCCAGGGGCCCTCTCCTACGAGCAGTACTTC. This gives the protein CASSPPGALSYEQYF.

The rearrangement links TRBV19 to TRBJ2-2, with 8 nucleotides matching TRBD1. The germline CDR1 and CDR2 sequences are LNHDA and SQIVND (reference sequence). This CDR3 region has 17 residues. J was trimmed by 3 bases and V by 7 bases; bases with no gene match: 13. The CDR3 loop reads CASIGLFAGGDTGELFF. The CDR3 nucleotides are TGTGCCAGTATTGGCCTTTTCGCAGGGGGCGACACCGGGGAGCTGTTTTTT.

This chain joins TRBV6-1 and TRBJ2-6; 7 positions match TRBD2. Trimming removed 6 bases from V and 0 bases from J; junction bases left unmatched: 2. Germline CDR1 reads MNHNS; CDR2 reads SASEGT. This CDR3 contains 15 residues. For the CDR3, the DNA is TGTGCCAGCAGGGGAGGGAGCTCTGGGGCCAACGTCCTGACTTTC. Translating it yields CASRGGSSGANVLTF.